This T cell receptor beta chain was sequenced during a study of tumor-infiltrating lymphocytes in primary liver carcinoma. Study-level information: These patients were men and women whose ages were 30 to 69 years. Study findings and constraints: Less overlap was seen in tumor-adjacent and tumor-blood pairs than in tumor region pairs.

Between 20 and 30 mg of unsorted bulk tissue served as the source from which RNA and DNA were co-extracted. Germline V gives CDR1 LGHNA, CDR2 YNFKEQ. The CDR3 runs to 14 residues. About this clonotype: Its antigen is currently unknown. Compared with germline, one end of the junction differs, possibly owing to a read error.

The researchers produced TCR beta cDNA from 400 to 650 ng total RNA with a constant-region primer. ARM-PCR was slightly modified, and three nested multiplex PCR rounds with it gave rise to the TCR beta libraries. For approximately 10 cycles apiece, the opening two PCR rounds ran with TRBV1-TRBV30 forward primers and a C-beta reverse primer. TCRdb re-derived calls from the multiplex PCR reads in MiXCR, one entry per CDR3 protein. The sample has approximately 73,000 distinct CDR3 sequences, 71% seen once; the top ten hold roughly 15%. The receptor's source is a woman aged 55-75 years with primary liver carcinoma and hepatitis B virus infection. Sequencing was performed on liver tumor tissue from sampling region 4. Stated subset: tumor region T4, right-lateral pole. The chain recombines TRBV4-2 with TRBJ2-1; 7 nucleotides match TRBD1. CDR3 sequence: CASSQDRGDRATFF. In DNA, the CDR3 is TGTGCTAGCAGCCAAGATAGGGGAGACAGGGCCACGTTCTTC.